One T cell receptor beta chain is described in this entry. These data originate in a study of blood T cell repertoires in COVID-19. Study-wide context: Italy, Spain and the United States were the sources of the convalescent and acute COVID-19 samples. The analysed material was cDNA or gDNA that came from T cells, B-cell-depleted T cells, or PBMCs.

In the source study's methods: The assay estimated nucleated cells by amplifying reference gene primers. The repertoire was sequenced with immunoSEQ multiplex PCR; TCRdb's copy has only in-frame clones and lacks some. V, J and clone size were drawn from that table, and D and trimming were deduced from the DNA. This sample has fewer than 70,000 clones, with around 90% found just once. This CDR3 region has 15 residues. With 0 bases clipped from V and 5 bases from J, the junction kept 6 bases outside the gene matches. CDR1 is SGDLS and CDR2 is YYNGEE in the germline V gene. This TCR derives from a woman of 80 years or more with active COVID-19. The chain is built from TRBV9 and TRBJ2-5; 8 positions agree with TRBD1. The specimen was peripheral blood. The CDR3 loop is CASSVAPGGGETQYF. DNA of the CDR3: TGTGCCAGCAGCGTAGCTCCAGGGGGCGGGGAGACCCAGTACTTC.